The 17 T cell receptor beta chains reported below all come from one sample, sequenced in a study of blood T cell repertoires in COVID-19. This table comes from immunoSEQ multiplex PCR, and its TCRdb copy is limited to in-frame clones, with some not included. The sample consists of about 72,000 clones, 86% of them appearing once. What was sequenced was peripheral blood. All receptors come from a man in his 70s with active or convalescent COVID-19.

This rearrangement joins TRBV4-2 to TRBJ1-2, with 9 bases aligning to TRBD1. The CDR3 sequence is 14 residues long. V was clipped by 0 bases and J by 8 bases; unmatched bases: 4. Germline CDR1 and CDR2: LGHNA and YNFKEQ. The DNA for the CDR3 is TGTGCCAGCAGCCAAGATCTAGGACAGGGGGGCTACACCTTC. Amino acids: CASSQDLGQGGYTF.

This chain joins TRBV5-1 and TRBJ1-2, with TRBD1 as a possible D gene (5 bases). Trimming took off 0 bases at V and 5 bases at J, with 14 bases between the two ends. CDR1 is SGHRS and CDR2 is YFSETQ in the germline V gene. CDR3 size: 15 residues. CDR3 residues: CASSLGIQEGYGYTF. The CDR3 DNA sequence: TGCGCCAGCAGCTTGGGAATACAGGAAGGATATGGCTACACCTTC.

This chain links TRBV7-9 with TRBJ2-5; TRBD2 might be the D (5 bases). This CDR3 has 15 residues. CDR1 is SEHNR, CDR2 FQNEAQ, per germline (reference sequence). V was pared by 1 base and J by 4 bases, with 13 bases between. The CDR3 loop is CASSLGTAEVETQYF. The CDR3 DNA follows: TGTGCCAGCAGCTTAGGGACGGCGGAGGTAGAGACCCAGTACTTC.

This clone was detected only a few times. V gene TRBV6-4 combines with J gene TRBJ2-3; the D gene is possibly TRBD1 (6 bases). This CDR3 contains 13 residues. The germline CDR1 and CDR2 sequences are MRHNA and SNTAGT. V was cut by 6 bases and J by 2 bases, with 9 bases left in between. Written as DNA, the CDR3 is TGTGCCAGCAGCGGACAGCCCACAGATACGCAGTATTTT. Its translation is CASSGQPTDTQYF.

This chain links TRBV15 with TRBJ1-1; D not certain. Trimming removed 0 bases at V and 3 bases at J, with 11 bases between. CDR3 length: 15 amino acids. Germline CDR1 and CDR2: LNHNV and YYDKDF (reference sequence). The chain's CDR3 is CATSRDTGKDTEAFF. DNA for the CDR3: TGTGCCACCAGCAGAGATACCGGGAAGGACACTGAAGCTTTCTTT.

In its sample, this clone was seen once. The CDR3 reads CASSPGTRVGNEQFF. In DNA form, the CDR3 reads TGTGCCAGCAGCCCCGGGACAAGGGTTGGAAATGAGCAGTTCTTC. The gene calls are TRBV7-6 and TRBJ2-1, with D tentatively TRBD1 (6 bases). V lost 5 bases, J lost 7 bases, and 18 bases lay in between. Germline CDR1 is SGHVS and CDR2 is FNYEAQ. This CDR3 spans 15 amino acids.

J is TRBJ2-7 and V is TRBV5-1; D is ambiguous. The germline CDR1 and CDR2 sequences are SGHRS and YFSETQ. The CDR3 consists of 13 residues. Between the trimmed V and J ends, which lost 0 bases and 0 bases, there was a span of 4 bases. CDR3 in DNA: TGCGCCAGCAGCTTGGACATCTCCTACGAGCAGTACTTC. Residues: CASSLDISYEQYF. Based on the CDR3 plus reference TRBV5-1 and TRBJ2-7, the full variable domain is KAGVTQTPRYLIKTRGQQVTLSCSPISGHRSVSWYQQTPGQGLQFLFEYFSETQRNKGNFPGRFSGRQFSNSRSEMNVSTLELGDSALYLCASSLDISYEQYFGPGTRLTVT.

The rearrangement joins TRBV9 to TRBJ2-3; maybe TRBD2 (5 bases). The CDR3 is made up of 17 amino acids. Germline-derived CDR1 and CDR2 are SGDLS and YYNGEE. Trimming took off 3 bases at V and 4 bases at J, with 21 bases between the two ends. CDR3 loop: CASSEAGWQLGADTQYF. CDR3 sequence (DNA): TGTGCCAGCAGCGAGGCGGGCTGGCAGCTTGGGGCAGATACGCAGTATTTT.

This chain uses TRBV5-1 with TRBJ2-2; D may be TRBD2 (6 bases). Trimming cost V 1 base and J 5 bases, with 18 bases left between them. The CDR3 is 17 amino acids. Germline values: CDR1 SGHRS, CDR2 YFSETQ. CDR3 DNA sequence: TGCGCCAGCAGCTTGAACGGGGGAAGAGGGCGTACCGGGGAGCTGTTTTTT. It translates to CASSLNGGRGRTGELFF.

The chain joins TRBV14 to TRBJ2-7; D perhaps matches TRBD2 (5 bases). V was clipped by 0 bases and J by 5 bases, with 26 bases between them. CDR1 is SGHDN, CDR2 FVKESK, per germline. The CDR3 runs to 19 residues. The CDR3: CASSQEERVEDGNLNEQYF. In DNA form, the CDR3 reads TGTGCCAGCAGCCAAGAGGAGAGGGTCGAAGACGGAAATCTAAACGAGCAGTACTTC.

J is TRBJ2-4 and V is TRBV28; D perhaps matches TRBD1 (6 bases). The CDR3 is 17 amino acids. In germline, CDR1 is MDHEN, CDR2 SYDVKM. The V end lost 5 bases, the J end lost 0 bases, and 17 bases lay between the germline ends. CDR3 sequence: CASSLFRGREAKNIQYF. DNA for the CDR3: TGTGCCAGCAGTCTCTTCAGGGGCCGGGAAGCCAAAAACATTCAGTACTTC.

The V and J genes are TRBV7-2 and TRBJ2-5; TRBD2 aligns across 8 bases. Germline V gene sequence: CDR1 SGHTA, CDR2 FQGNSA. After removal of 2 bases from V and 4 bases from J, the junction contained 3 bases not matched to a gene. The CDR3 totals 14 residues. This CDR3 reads CASSLQSGRETQYF. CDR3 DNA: TGTGCCAGCAGCTTACAGAGCGGGAGAGAGACCCAGTACTTC.

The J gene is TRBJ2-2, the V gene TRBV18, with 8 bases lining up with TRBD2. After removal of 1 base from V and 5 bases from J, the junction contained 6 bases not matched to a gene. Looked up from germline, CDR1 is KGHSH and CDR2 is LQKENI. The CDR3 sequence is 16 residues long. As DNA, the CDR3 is TGTGCCAGCTCACCACTAGCGGGGTTGAGGACCGGGGAGCTGTTTTTT. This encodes CASSPLAGLRTGELFF.

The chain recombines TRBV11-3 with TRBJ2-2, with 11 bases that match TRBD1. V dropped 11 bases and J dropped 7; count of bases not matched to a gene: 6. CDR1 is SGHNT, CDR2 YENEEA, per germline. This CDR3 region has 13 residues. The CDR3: CASGQGAGGELFF. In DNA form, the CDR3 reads TGTGCCTCTGGACAGGGGGCTGGCGGGGAGCTGTTTTTT.

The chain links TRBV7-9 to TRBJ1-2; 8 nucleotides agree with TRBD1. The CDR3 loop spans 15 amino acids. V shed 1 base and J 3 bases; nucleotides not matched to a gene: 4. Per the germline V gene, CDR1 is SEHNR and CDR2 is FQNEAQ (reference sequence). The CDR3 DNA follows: TGTGCCAGCAGCTTAGGGACAGGGAGAGACTATGGCTACACCTTC. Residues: CASSLGTGRDYGYTF.

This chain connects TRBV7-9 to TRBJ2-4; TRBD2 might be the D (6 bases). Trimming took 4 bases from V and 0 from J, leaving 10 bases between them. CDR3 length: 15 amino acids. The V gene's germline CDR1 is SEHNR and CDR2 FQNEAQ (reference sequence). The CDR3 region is CASSSGLLAKNIQYF. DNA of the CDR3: TGTGCCAGCAGCTCGGGACTTTTAGCCAAAAACATTCAGTACTTC.

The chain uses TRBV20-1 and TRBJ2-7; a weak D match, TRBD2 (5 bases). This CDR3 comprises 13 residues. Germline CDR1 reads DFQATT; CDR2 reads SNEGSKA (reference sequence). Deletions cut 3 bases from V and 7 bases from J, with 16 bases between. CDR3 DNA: TGCAGTGCTAGTAGCCGGACTGGCTGGGAGCAGTACTTC. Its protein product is CSASSRTGWEQYF.